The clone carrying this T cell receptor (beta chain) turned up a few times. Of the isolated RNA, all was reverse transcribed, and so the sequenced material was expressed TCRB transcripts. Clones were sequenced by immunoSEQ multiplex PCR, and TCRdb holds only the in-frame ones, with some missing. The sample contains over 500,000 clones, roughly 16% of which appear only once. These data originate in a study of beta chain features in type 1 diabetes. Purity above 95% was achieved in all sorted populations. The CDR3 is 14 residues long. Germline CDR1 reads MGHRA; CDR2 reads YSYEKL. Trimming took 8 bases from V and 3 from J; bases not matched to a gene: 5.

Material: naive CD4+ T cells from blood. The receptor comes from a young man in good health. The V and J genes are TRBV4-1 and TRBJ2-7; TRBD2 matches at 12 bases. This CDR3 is CASSRLAGVYEQYF. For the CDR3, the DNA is TGCGCCAGCTCAAGACTAGCGGGAGTCTACGAGCAGTACTTC.